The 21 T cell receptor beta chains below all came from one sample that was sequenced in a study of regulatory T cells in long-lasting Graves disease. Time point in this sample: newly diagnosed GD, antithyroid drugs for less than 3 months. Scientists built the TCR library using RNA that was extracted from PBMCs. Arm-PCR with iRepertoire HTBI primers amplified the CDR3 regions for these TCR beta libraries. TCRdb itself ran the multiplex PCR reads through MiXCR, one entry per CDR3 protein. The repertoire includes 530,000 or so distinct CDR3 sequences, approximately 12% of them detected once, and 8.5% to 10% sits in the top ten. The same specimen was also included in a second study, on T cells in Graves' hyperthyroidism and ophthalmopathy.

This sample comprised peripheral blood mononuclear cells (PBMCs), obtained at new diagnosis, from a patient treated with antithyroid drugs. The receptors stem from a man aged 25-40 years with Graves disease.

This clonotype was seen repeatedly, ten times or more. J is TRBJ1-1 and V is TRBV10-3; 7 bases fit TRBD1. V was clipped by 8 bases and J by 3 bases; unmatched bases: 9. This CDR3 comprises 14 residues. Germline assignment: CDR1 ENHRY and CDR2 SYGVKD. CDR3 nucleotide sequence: TGTGCCATCTTTGGGGAGGGGGCGCACACTGAAGCTTTCTTT. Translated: CAIFGEGAHTEAFF.

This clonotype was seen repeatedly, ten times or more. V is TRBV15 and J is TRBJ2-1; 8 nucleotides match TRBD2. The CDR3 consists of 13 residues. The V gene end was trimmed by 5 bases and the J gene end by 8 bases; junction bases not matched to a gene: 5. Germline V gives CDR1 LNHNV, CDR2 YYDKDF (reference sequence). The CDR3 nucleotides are TGTGCCACCAGCGGCGGGAGGCTTGATGAGCAGTTCTTC. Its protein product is CATSGGRLDEQFF.

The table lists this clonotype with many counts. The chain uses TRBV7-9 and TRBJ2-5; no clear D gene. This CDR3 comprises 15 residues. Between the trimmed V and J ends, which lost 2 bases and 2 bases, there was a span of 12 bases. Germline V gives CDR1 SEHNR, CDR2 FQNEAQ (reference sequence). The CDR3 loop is CASSLIFAVQETQYF. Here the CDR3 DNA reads TGTGCCAGCAGCTTAATTTTCGCGGTACAAGAGACCCAGTACTTC. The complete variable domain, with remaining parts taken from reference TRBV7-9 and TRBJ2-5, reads DTGVSQNPRHKITKRGQNVTFRCDPISEHNRLYWYRQTLGQGPEFLTYFQNEAQLEKSRLLSDRFSAERPKGSFSTLEIQRTEQGDSAMYLCASSLIFAVQETQYFGPGTRLLVL.

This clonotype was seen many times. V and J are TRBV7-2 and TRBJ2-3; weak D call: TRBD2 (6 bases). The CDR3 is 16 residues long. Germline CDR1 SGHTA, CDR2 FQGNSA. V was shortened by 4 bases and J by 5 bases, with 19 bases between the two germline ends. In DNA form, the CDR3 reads TGTGCCAGCAGCTCCGAGCGGGTAGAGGGAAGAGATACGCAGTATTTT. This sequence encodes CASSSERVEGRDTQYF.

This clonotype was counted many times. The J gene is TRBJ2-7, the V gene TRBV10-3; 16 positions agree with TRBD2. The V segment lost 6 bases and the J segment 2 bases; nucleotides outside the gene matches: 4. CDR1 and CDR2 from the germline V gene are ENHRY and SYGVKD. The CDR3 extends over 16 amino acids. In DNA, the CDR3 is TGTGCCATCAGGGAGGGGACTAGCGGGGGGGCCTACGAGCAGTACTTC. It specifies CAIREGTSGGAYEQYF.

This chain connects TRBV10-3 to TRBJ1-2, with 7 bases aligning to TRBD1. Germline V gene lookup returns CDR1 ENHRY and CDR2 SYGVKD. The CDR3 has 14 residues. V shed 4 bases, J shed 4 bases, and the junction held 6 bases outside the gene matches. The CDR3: CAISGTGPAYGYTF. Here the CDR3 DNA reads TGTGCCATCAGTGGGACAGGCCCGGCCTATGGCTACACCTTC.

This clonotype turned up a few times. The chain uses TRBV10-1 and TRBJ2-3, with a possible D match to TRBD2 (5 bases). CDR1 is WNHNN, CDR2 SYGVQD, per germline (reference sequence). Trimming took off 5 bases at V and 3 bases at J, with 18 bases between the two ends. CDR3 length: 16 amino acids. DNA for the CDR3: TGCGCCAGCAGTACCTTCGAGGGAAGTGAGACAGATACGCAGTATTTT. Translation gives CASSTFEGSETDTQYF.

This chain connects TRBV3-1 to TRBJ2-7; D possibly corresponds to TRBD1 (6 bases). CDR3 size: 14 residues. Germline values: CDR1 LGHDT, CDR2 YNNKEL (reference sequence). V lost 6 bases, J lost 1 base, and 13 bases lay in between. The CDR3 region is CASRLTGQSYEQYF. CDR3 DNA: TGTGCCAGCAGGCTTACCGGACAGTCCTACGAGCAGTACTTC.

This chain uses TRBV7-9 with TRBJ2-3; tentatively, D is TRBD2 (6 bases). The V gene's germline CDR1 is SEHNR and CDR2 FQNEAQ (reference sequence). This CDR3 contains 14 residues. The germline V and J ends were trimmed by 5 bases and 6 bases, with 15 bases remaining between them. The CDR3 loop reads CASSQEQTRDTQYF. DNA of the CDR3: TGTGCCAGCAGCCAAGAGCAGACTAGGGATACGCAGTATTTT.

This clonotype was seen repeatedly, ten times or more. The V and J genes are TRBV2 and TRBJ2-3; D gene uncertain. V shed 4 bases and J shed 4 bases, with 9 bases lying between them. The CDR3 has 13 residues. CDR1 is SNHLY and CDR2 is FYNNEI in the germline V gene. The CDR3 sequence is CASSGGVADTQYF. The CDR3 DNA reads TGTGCCAGCAGTGGAGGAGTCGCAGATACGCAGTATTTT. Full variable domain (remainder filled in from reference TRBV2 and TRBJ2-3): EPEVTQTPSHQVTQMGQEVILRCVPISNHLYFYWYRQILGQKVEFLVSFYNNEISEKSEIFDDQFSVERPDGSNFTLKIRSTKLEDSAMYFCASSGGVADTQYFGPGTRLTVL.

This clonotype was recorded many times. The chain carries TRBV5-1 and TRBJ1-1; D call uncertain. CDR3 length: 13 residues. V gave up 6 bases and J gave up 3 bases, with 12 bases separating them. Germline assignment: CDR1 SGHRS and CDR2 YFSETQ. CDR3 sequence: CASKRGPDTEAFF. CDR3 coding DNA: TGCGCCAGCAAACGTGGGCCCGACACTGAAGCTTTCTTT.

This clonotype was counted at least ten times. CDR3 DNA: TGTGCCAGCAGTGCCCAGCTCGGGACAGGGAACACCGGGGAGCTGTTTTTT. Protein product: CASSAQLGTGNTGELFF. The rearrangement joins TRBV25-1 to TRBJ2-2, with 8 nucleotides matching TRBD1. Per the germline V gene, CDR1 is MGHDK and CDR2 is SYGVNS. Germline trimming cut 4 bases from V and 1 base from J; bases unmatched to any gene: 8. The CDR3 spans 17 residues. The full variable domain, rest sourced from reference TRBV25-1 and TRBJ2-2, is EADIYQTPRYLVIGTGKKITLECSQTMGHDKMYWYQQDPGMELHLIHYSYGVNSTEKGDLSSESTVSRIRTEHFPLTLESARPSHTSQYLCASSAQLGTGNTGELFFGEGSRLTVL.

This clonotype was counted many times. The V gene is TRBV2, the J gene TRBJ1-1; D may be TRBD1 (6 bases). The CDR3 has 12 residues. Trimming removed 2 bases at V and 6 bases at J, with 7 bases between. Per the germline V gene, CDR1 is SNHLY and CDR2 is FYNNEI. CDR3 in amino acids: CASSETGPEAFF. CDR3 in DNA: TGTGCCAGCAGTGAAACAGGGCCTGAAGCTTTCTTT.

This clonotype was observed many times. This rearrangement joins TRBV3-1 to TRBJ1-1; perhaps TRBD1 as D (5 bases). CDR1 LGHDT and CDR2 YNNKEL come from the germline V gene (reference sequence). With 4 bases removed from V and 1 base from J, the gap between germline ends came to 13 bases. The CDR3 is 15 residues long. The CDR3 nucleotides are TGTGCCAGCAGCCCGGGTGCGGGGGGGAACACTGAAGCTTTCTTT. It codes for CASSPGAGGNTEAFF.

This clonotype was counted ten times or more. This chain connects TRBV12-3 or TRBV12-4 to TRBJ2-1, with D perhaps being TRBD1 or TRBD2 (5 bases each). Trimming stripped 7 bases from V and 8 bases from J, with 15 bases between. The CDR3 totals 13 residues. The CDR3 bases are TGTGCCAGCAACGGCTGGCGAGGGGATGAGCAGTTCTTC. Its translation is CASNGWRGDEQFF.

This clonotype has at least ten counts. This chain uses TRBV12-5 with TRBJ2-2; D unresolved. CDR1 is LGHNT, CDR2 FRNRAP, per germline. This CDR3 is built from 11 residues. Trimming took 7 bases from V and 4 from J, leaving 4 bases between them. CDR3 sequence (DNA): TGTGCTAGTGTCGCCACCGGGGAGCTGTTTTTT. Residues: CASVATGELFF.

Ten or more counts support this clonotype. The CDR3 nucleotides are TGTGCCAGTAGTCCAGCGGGAGTTGGTACAGATACGCAGTATTTT. Its translation is CASSPAGVGTDTQYF. The chain employs TRBV19 and TRBJ2-3; TRBD2 aligns across 8 bases. The CDR3 is 15 residues long. Germline CDR1 reads LNHDA; CDR2 reads SQIVND (reference sequence). After removal of 5 bases from V and 3 bases from J, the junction contained 7 bases not matched to a gene.

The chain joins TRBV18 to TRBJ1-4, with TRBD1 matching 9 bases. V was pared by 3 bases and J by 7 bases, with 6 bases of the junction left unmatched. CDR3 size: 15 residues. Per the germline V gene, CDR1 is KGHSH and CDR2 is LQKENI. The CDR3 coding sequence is TGTGCCAGCTCACCGGGACAGGGAGTGAGTGAAAAACTGTTTTTT. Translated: CASSPGQGVSEKLFF.

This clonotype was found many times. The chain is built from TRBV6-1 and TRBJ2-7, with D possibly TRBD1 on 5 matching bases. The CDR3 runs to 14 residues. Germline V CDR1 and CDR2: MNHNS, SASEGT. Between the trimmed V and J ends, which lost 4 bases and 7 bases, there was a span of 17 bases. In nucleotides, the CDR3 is TGTGCCAGCAGTGTACTTCCCCCAGGGCGAGAGCAGTACTTC. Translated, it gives CASSVLPPGREQYF.

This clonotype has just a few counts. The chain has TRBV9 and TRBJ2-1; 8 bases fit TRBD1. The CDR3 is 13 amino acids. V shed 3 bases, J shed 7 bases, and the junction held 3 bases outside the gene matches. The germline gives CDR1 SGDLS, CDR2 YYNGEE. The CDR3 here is CASSADRVNEQFF. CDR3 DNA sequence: TGTGCCAGCAGCGCGGACAGGGTTAATGAGCAGTTCTTC. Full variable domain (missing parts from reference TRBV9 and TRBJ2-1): DSGVTQTPKHLITATGQRVTLRCSPRSGDLSVYWYQQSLDQGLQFLIQYYNGEERAKGNILERFSAQQFPDLHSELNLSSLELGDSALYFCASSADRVNEQFFGPGTRLTVL.

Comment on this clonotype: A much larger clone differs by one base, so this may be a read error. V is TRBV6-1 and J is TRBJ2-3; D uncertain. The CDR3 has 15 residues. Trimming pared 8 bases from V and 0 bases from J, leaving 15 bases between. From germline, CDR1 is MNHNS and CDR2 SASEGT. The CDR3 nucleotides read TGTGCCAGCCAAATCTCGATCACTAGCACAGATACGCAGTATTTT. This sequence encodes CASQISITSTDTQYF.